This TCR beta chain derives from a study of long-term antiretroviral therapy in people with HIV. This CDR3 spans 14 amino acids. Trimming took off 5 bases at V and 10 bases at J, with 20 bases between the two ends. Germline CDR1 is MNHEY and CDR2 is SMNVEV (reference sequence). Running of the v3.0 immunoSEQ assay took place at survey level. TCRdb's copy holds only in-frame clones and misses some; the assay was immunoSEQ multiplex PCR. The sample carries 20,000 to 25,000 clones, around 87% recorded once. The gene calls are TRBV27 and TRBJ1-2; a possible D gene is TRBD1 (6 bases). The clonotype was recovered from a man between 18 and 35 years old with HIV. Specimen: unsorted PBMCs, collected 0.2 years before starting antiretroviral therapy. The chain's CDR3 is CASSTRPTGPLYTF. CDR3 bases: TGTGCCAGCAGTACCCGGCCCACAGGGCCCCTCTACACCTTC.